This T cell receptor (beta chain) stems from a study of OX40 agonist ivuxolimab in advanced cancers. About the study: The mean age was roughly 60 years, ranging from about 20 to 90, with around four fifths of participants male.

Trimming pared 7 bases from V and 1 base from J, leaving 13 bases between. The germline CDR1 and CDR2 sequences are LNHDA and SQIVND (reference sequence). The CDR3 consists of 15 residues. Sequenced by immunoSEQ multiplex PCR; TCRdb stores in-frame clones only, minus some. The sample carries more than 40,000 clones, about 90% recorded once. Specimen: CD4+ or CD8+ T cells sorted from blood, collected in a trial of the OX40 agonist ivuxolimab. The chain links TRBV19 to TRBJ1-4, with unresolved D. The TCR sequence derives from an adult with an advanced solid tumor such as melanoma, head and neck, liver or kidney cancer. The chain's CDR3 is CASTPSLGTNEKLFF. Here the CDR3 DNA reads TGTGCCAGTACTCCCTCGCTGGGAACTAATGAAAAACTGTTTTTT.